This T cell receptor beta chain comes out of a study of blood T cell repertoires in COVID-19. Study details: COVID-19 samples, acute and convalescent, were from the United States, Italy and Spain.

Repertoires were generated with immunoSEQ multiplex PCR, while TCRdb's copy carries only in-frame clones and drops some. The sample shows some 100,000 clones, approximately 90% of them seen only once. The V and J ends lost 2 bases and 4 bases, in that order; junction bases with no gene match: 7. CDR1 and CDR2 from the germline V gene are SEHNR and FQNEAQ (reference sequence). The CDR3 consists of 15 residues. V and J are TRBV7-9 and TRBJ2-7, with 8 positions matching TRBD1. The source material was peripheral blood. The TCR was taken from a man aged 50-60 years with acute or convalescent COVID-19. CDR3 coding DNA: TGTGCCAGCAGCTTACCCGGACAGGGAAGATACGAGCAGTACTTC. Encoded protein: CASSLPGQGRYEQYF.